Reported below is one T cell receptor (beta chain). This entry comes from a study of control samples from healthy donors and cancer patients. Libraries were prepared by immunoSEQ multiplex PCR; TCRdb keeps only in-frame clonotypes and omits some of them. Among approximately 17,000 clones listed, 85% to 90% were seen once. This sequence was found in a man in his 60s with head and neck cancer. Sequences were obtained from PBMCs.

CDR3 nucleotide sequence: TGCAGTGCTCGGACGGCTTTTGATTCGTTCTTC. Its translation: CSARTAFDSFF. This chain joins TRBV20-1 and TRBJ2-1; no clear D gene. This CDR3 contains 11 residues. V was pared by 5 bases and J by 15 bases, with 17 bases between. In germline, CDR1 is DFQATT, CDR2 SNEGSKA (reference sequence).